Described below is a single TCR beta chain sequence and its context. This sample is part of a study of OX40 agonist ivuxolimab in advanced cancers. Assay: immunoSEQ multiplex PCR; the TCRdb copy retains only in-frame clones and omits some. The repertoire holds about 15,000 clones, with about 94% as singletons. The CDR3 totals 14 residues. The V segment lost 4 bases and the J segment 4 bases; nucleotides outside the gene matches: 8. Germline values: CDR1 SGDLS, CDR2 YYNGEE. The genes are TRBV9 and TRBJ2-7, with 7 bases lining up with TRBD1. The source was CD4+ or CD8+ T cells sorted from blood, collected in a trial of the OX40 agonist ivuxolimab. The TCR sequence derives from an adult with an advanced solid tumor such as melanoma, head and neck, liver or kidney cancer. In nucleotides, the CDR3 is TGTGCCAGCAGCCCGACAGGGAATTCGTACGAGCAGTACTTC. This sequence encodes CASSPTGNSYEQYF.